The next 25 T cell receptor beta chains were all read from a single sample in a study of blood T cell repertoires in COVID-19. This table comes from immunoSEQ multiplex PCR, and its TCRdb copy is limited to in-frame clones, with some not included. The repertoire holds hundreds of thousands of clones, with 80% to 90% as singletons. Sample: peripheral blood. The origin of the receptors is a woman younger than 35 with acute or convalescent COVID-19.

The V gene is TRBV19, the J gene TRBJ2-7; D unclear. V lost 2 bases and J lost 3, with 8 bases in between. Germline lookup yields CDR1 LNHDA and CDR2 SQIVND (reference sequence). CDR3 size: 13 residues. The CDR3 coding sequence is TGTGCCAGTAGTATAAGTCGGAGCTACGAGCAGTACTTC. This encodes CASSISRSYEQYF.

V gene TRBV5-1 combines with J gene TRBJ1-2; D remains unclear. CDR1 SGHRS and CDR2 YFSETQ come from the germline V gene. V gave up 2 bases and J gave up 0 bases, with 8 bases separating them. This CDR3 region has 14 residues. The CDR3 sequence is CASSFTEPNYGYTF. DNA of the CDR3: TGCGCCAGCAGCTTCACAGAGCCTAACTATGGCTACACCTTC. The full variable domain, in which reference TRBV5-1 and TRBJ1-2 provide the parts outside the CDR3, is KAGVTQTPRYLIKTRGQQVTLSCSPISGHRSVSWYQQTPGQGLQFLFEYFSETQRNKGNFPGRFSGRQFSNSRSEMNVSTLELGDSALYLCASSFTEPNYGYTFGSGTRLTVV.

The chain couples TRBV5-4 to TRBJ2-3, with D maybe TRBD1 (8 bases). V was pared by 4 bases and J by 3 bases, with 18 bases between. The CDR3 loop spans 16 amino acids. CDR1 is SGHNT and CDR2 is YYREEE in the germline V gene (reference sequence). In DNA form, the CDR3 reads TGTGCCAGCAGCGCCGCGACAGGGGAGGGGACAGATACGCAGTATTTT. It translates to CASSAATGEGTDTQYF.

V usage is TRBV7-9 and J usage is TRBJ2-7, with TRBD1 matching 7 bases. J lost 2 bases, V lost 4 bases, and 8 bases had no gene match. The CDR3 contains 15 residues. Looked up from germline, CDR1 is SEHNR and CDR2 is FQNEAQ (reference sequence). The CDR3 reads CASSSDRDSPYEQYF. The CDR3 region has the DNA TGTGCCAGCAGCTCCGACAGGGATAGCCCCTACGAGCAGTACTTC. The full variable domain, in which reference TRBV7-9 and TRBJ2-7 provide the parts outside the CDR3, is DTGVSQNPRHKITKRGQNVTFRCDPISEHNRLYWYRQTLGQGPEFLTYFQNEAQLEKSRLLSDRFSAERPKGSFSTLEIQRTEQGDSAMYLCASSSDRDSPYEQYFGPGTRLTVT.

The chain joins TRBV11-2 to TRBJ1-3, with a possible D match to TRBD1 (6 bases). Trimming shortened V by 1 base and J by 3 bases, and 22 bases separated the two germline ends. Germline V gives CDR1 SGHAT, CDR2 FQNNGV. The CDR3 is 19 residues long. The CDR3 DNA is TGTGCCAGCAGCTTAGTGCGAGGGGGTTCCCTTCGAGGTGGAAACACCATATATTTT. It encodes CASSLVRGGSLRGGNTIYF.

V and J are TRBV7-2 and TRBJ2-2; 7 nucleotides agree with TRBD1. Germline V gene lookup returns CDR1 SGHTA and CDR2 FQGNSA. The CDR3 is 14 amino acids. Trimming at V came to 5 bases and at J to 2 bases, leaving 2 bases not matched to a gene. CDR3 nucleotides: TGTGCCAGCAGCCGGGACAGTAACACCGGGGAGCTGTTTTTT. This gives the protein CASSRDSNTGELFF.

This chain connects TRBV2 to TRBJ1-2; D gene unclear. V was cut by 7 bases and J by 2 bases, with 11 bases left in between. Looked up from germline, CDR1 is SNHLY and CDR2 is FYNNEI. This CDR3 is 13 amino acids long. Here the CDR3 reads CASNLRVNYGYTF. The DNA of the CDR3 is TGTGCCAGCAACCTGAGGGTAAACTATGGCTACACCTTC. Filled out from reference TRBV2 and TRBJ1-2, the complete variable domain reads EPEVTQTPSHQVTQMGQEVILRCVPISNHLYFYWYRQILGQKVEFLVSFYNNEISEKSEIFDDQFSVERPDGSNFTLKIRSTKLEDSAMYFCASNLRVNYGYTFGSGTRLTVV.

The chain couples TRBV6-6 to TRBJ2-7; 7 nucleotides align to TRBD1. The V gene end was trimmed by 6 bases and the J gene end by 0 bases; junction bases not matched to a gene: 5. The CDR3 sequence is 14 residues long. Germline values: CDR1 MNHNY, CDR2 SVGAGI (reference sequence). Written as DNA, the CDR3 is TGTGCCAGCAGGGGACAGTCTTCCTCCTACGAGCAGTACTTC. This sequence encodes CASRGQSSSYEQYF.

The chain carries TRBV7-3 and TRBJ2-3; TRBD1 matches at 9 bases. This CDR3 is 16 amino acids long. Trimming cost V 4 bases and J 6 bases; bases outside gene matches: 11. The germline gives CDR1 SGHTA, CDR2 FQGTGA. CDR3: CASSSTDRGRRDTQYF. In DNA, the CDR3 is TGTGCCAGCAGCTCAACGGACAGGGGACGACGGGATACGCAGTATTTT. Supplemented by reference TRBV7-3 and TRBJ2-3, the full variable domain reads GAGVSQTPSNKVTEKGKYVELRCDPISGHTALYWYRQSLGQGPEFLIYFQGTGAADDSGLPNDRFFAVRPEGSVSTLKIQRTERGDSAVYLCASSSTDRGRRDTQYFGPGTRLTVL.

This chain uses TRBV6-1 with TRBJ1-2; possible D gene TRBD1, 6 bases. The V and J ends lost 2 bases and 8 bases respectively, with 18 bases between them. Germline V gene sequence: CDR1 MNHNS, CDR2 SASEGT. This CDR3 is 15 amino acids long. The CDR3 here is CASSERVQDSNGYTF. CDR3 nucleotides: TGTGCCAGCAGTGAAAGGGTACAGGACAGTAACGGCTACACCTTC.

The chain couples TRBV28 to TRBJ1-1; D not resolved. This CDR3 has 13 amino acids. The ends were cut back, 7 bases at V and 7 bases at J, with 16 bases in the middle. CDR1 and CDR2 from the germline V gene are MDHEN and SYDVKM. CDR3 amino acids: CASTLRGSLEAFF. The CDR3 DNA follows: TGTGCCAGCACTCTACGGGGATCTCTTGAAGCTTTCTTT.

V and J are TRBV5-6 and TRBJ1-1, with D maybe TRBD1 (6 bases). V was cut by 4 bases and J by 1 base, with 20 bases left in between. Germline assignment: CDR1 SGHDT and CDR2 YYEEEE. CDR3 size: 17 residues. CDR3 residues: CASSLITGRTPNTEAFF. The DNA of the CDR3 is TGTGCCAGCAGCCTAATAACAGGGAGAACGCCGAACACTGAAGCTTTCTTT.

As to this clone: Compared with germline, one end of the junction differs, possibly owing to a read error. This same CDR3 is encoded by further DNA sequences in the sample. The V gene is TRBV4-2, the J gene TRBJ1-6; TRBD1 matches 7 bases. Per the germline V gene, CDR1 is LGHNA and CDR2 is YNFKEQ. The CDR3 has 15 residues. The CDR3, as DNA: TGTGCTAGCAGCCAAGATGGACAGGTTAATTCACCCCTCCACTTT. Translated: CASSQDGQVNSPLHF.

V gene TRBV4-3 combines with J gene TRBJ2-4, with 9 bases fitting TRBD1. CDR1 and CDR2 from the germline V gene are LGHNA and YSLEER. There are 15 residues in the CDR3. V was clipped by 2 bases and J by 8 bases; unmatched bases: 7. CDR3 in amino acids: CASSQSPRTGDIQYF. As DNA, the CDR3 is TGCGCCAGCAGCCAAAGCCCTAGGACAGGGGACATTCAGTACTTC.

The CDR3 loop is CASSYSENQPQHF. The CDR3 coding sequence is TGTGCCAGCAGTTACTCGGAGAATCAGCCCCAGCATTTT. The rearrangement joins TRBV6-6 to TRBJ1-5, with D uncertain. From germline, CDR1 is MNHNY and CDR2 SVGAGI (reference sequence). The V end lost 0 bases, the J end lost 4 bases, and 4 bases lay between the germline ends. The CDR3 consists of 13 residues.

The count of this clone is one. The J gene is TRBJ2-7, the V gene TRBV15, with D unresolved. Between the trimmed V and J ends, which lost 8 bases and 0 bases, there was a span of 8 bases. The CDR3 has 12 residues. Germline values: CDR1 LNHNV, CDR2 YYDKDF (reference sequence). The CDR3 spells CATLQDSYEQYF. The CDR3 nucleotides read TGTGCCACCTTGCAGGACTCCTACGAGCAGTACTTC.

The chain couples TRBV30 to TRBJ2-3; the D gene is possibly TRBD1 (6 bases). CDR3 length equals 16 residues. Germline lookup yields CDR1 GTSNPN and CDR2 SVGIG (reference sequence). With 0 bases removed from V and 3 bases from J, the gap between germline ends came to 16 bases. CDR3 region: CAWSVGGPRGTDTQYF. The CDR3 region has the DNA TGTGCCTGGAGTGTAGGGGGACCGAGGGGGACAGATACGCAGTATTTT.

The chain is built from TRBV5-1 and TRBJ1-2, with D uncertain. Germline V CDR1 and CDR2: SGHRS, YFSETQ. The CDR3 runs to 13 residues. The V end lost 0 bases, the J end lost 6 bases, and 9 bases lay between the germline ends. The CDR3 loop is CASSLGWSHGYTF. The CDR3, as DNA: TGCGCCAGCAGCTTGGGGTGGAGTCATGGCTACACCTTC. Together with reference TRBV5-1 and TRBJ1-2, the CDR3 gives the full variable domain: KAGVTQTPRYLIKTRGQQVTLSCSPISGHRSVSWYQQTPGQGLQFLFEYFSETQRNKGNFPGRFSGRQFSNSRSEMNVSTLELGDSALYLCASSLGWSHGYTFGSGTRLTVV.

V is TRBV6-5 and J is TRBJ1-6, with 10 bases that match TRBD1. This CDR3 comprises 15 residues. The V segment lost 4 bases and the J segment 5 bases; nucleotides outside the gene matches: 2. The germline V gene encodes CDR1 MNHEY and CDR2 SVGAGI. CDR3 in amino acids: CASSSGTGDNSPLHF. For the CDR3, the DNA is TGTGCCAGCAGTTCCGGGACAGGGGATAATTCACCCCTCCACTTT.

This chain joins TRBV19 and TRBJ1-1; 8 positions agree with TRBD1. Trimming removed 3 bases from V and 0 bases from J; junction bases left unmatched: 6. The germline V gene has CDR1 LNHDA and CDR2 SQIVND (reference sequence). The CDR3 spans 16 residues. CDR3 nucleotides: TGTGCCAGTAGTATTGGGGCGACAGGGGTGAACACTGAAGCTTTCTTT. Its protein is CASSIGATGVNTEAFF. Using reference TRBV19 and TRBJ1-1 for the parts outside the CDR3, the full variable domain is DGGITQSPKYLFRKEGQNVTLSCEQNLNHDAMYWYRQDPGQGLRLIYYSQIVNDFQKGDIAEGYSVSREKKESFPLTVTSAQKNPTAFYLCASSIGATGVNTEAFFGQGTRLTVV.

The J gene is TRBJ1-2, the V gene TRBV4-1; no definite D call. This CDR3 has 16 amino acids. The V end lost 0 bases, the J end lost 0 bases, and 11 bases lay between the germline ends. Germline V lookup: CDR1 MGHRA, CDR2 YSYEKL. The CDR3 DNA reads TGCGCCAGCAGCCAAGATGGTGGGAGAGCTAACTATGGCTACACCTTC. The encoded protein is CASSQDGGRANYGYTF.

J is TRBJ1-1 and V is TRBV6-5; D unresolved. V was shortened by 6 bases and J by 4 bases, with 12 bases between the two germline ends. In germline, CDR1 is MNHEY, CDR2 SVGAGI. There are 13 residues in the CDR3. The CDR3 protein is CASRWGVATEAFF. The CDR3 coding sequence is TGTGCCAGCAGGTGGGGAGTGGCCACTGAAGCTTTCTTT.

The chain couples TRBV4-3 to TRBJ1-1; no clear D. CDR1 and CDR2 from the germline V gene are LGHNA and YSLEER. The CDR3 runs 13 residues. The V gene lost 0 bases and the J gene lost 1 base, with 3 bases spanning the gap. The chain's CDR3 is CASSQERNTEAFF. The DNA for the CDR3 is TGCGCCAGCAGCCAAGAGCGGAACACTGAAGCTTTCTTT.

This chain uses TRBV3-1 (or the pseudogene TRBV3-2) with TRBJ1-2; D may be TRBD1 (6 bases). Between the trimmed V and J ends, which lost 0 bases and 2 bases, there was a span of 13 bases. The germline V gene has CDR1 LGHDT and CDR2 YNNKEL (reference sequence). The CDR3 extends over 16 amino acids. CDR3 loop: CASSQESLQGNYGYTF. The CDR3 DNA reads TGTGCCAGCAGCCAAGAGTCTCTGCAGGGGAACTATGGCTACACCTTC.

This sequence joins TRBV27 and TRBJ1-6; TRBD1 might be the D (6 bases). In germline, CDR1 is MNHEY, CDR2 SMNVEV (reference sequence). The CDR3 covers 14 residues. The V end lost 8 bases, the J end lost 10 bases, and 18 bases lay between the germline ends. In nucleotides, the CDR3 is TGTGCCAGCGGTAGAGCAGGGGAAATCTCACCCCTCCACTTT. It specifies CASGRAGEISPLHF.